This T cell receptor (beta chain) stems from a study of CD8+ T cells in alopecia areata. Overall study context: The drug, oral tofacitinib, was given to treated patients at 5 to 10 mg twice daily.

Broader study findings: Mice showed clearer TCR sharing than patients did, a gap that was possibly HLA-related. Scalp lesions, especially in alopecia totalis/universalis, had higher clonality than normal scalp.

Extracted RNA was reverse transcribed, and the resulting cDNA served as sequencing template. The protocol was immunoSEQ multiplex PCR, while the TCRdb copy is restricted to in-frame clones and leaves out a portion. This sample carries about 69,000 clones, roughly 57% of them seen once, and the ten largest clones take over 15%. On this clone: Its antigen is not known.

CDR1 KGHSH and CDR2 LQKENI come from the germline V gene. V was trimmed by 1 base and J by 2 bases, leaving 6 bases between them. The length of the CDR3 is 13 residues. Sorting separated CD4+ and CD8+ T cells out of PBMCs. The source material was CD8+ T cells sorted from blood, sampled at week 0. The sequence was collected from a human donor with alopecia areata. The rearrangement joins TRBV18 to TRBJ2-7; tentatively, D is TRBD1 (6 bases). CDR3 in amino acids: CASSPRGPYEQYF. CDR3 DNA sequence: TGTGCCAGCTCACCACGGGGGCCCTACGAGCAGTACTTC.